The 21 T cell receptor beta chains below come from one sample, sequenced in a study of T cell responses to AZD1222 COVID-19 vaccine. Data came from immunoSEQ multiplex PCR; TCRdb stores just in-frame clones and leaves some out. Among more than 150,000 clones listed, 90% to 95% were seen once. This specimen consisted of peripheral blood, obtained on day 0 of AZD1222 vaccination. The receptors derive from an adult in good health.

The chain joins TRBV5-1 to TRBJ2-2; D is undetermined. Trimming shortened V by 4 bases and J by 0 bases, and 10 bases separated the two germline ends. The CDR3 covers 15 residues. Germline V gene data show CDR1 as SGHRS and CDR2 as YFSETQ. The CDR3, as DNA: TGCGCCAGCAGCCCCACAACAACGAACACCGGGGAGCTGTTTTTT. Encoded protein: CASSPTTTNTGELFF. Full variable domain (remainder filled in from reference TRBV5-1 and TRBJ2-2): KAGVTQTPRYLIKTRGQQVTLSCSPISGHRSVSWYQQTPGQGLQFLFEYFSETQRNKGNFPGRFSGRQFSNSRSEMNVSTLELGDSALYLCASSPTTTNTGELFFGEGSRLTVL.

This chain joins TRBV5-1 and TRBJ2-1, with 9 bases fitting TRBD1. V was pared by 0 bases and J by 5 bases, with 9 bases of the junction left unmatched. This CDR3 comprises 17 residues. CDR1 is SGHRS, CDR2 YFSETQ, per germline. The DNA of the CDR3 is TGCGCCAGCAGCTTGGAGCCTGGGACAGGGTTCGACAATGAGCAGTTCTTC. It translates to CASSLEPGTGFDNEQFF. The whole variable domain, remainder taken from reference TRBV5-1 and TRBJ2-1, is KAGVTQTPRYLIKTRGQQVTLSCSPISGHRSVSWYQQTPGQGLQFLFEYFSETQRNKGNFPGRFSGRQFSNSRSEMNVSTLELGDSALYLCASSLEPGTGFDNEQFFGPGTRLTVL.

The gene calls are TRBV7-9 and TRBJ2-1, with D maybe TRBD2 (6 bases). This CDR3 is 17 amino acids long. Germline V CDR1 and CDR2: SEHNR, FQNEAQ (reference sequence). Trimming left V 3 bases short and J 2 bases short, with 17 bases between. CDR3 sequence: CASSLSGLAGPYNEQFF. CDR3 sequence (DNA): TGTGCCAGCAGCTTGTCAGGCTTGGCGGGACCCTACAATGAGCAGTTCTTC.

This clone was recorded once. This sequence joins TRBV30 and TRBJ1-3, with 8 positions matching TRBD1. Germline CDR1 reads GTSNPN; CDR2 reads SVGIG (reference sequence). The CDR3 spans 14 residues. The V and J ends lost 3 bases and 4 bases, in that order; junction bases with no gene match: 5. This CDR3 reads CAWRATGAGNTIYF. CDR3 nucleotides: TGTGCCTGGAGAGCGACAGGGGCCGGAAACACCATATATTTT.

The chain carries TRBV7-3 and TRBJ2-1; D gene unclear. The CDR3 runs 13 residues. Germline V gene lookup returns CDR1 SGHTA and CDR2 FQGTGA. V lost 3 bases, J lost 5 bases, and 8 bases lay in between. Here the CDR3 DNA reads TGTGCCAGCAGCTTCTCTAAAAACAATGAGCAGTTCTTC. Its translation is CASSFSKNNEQFF.

The rearrangement joins TRBV11-3 to TRBJ1-6; D uncertain. The CDR3 runs to 13 residues. The germline gives CDR1 SGHNT, CDR2 YENEEA. The V and J ends lost 2 bases and 9 bases respectively, with 8 bases between them. The CDR3 DNA sequence: TGTGCCAGCAGCTTAACTTGGGGTTCACCCCTCCACTTT. Amino acids: CASSLTWGSPLHF.

This chain connects TRBV7-2 to TRBJ2-1, with D possibly called TRBD1 or TRBD2 (5 bases each). Germline assignment: CDR1 SGHTA and CDR2 FQGNSA. Trimming pared 5 bases from V and 6 bases from J, leaving 20 bases between. This CDR3 region has 16 residues. The CDR3 loop reads CASSHGWGSGGNEQFF. The CDR3 nucleotides are TGTGCCAGCAGCCACGGTTGGGGGAGCGGTGGCAATGAGCAGTTCTTC.

V usage is TRBV6-5 and J usage is TRBJ2-7; 9 bases are shared with TRBD2. Trimming at V came to 2 bases and at J to 6 bases, leaving 2 bases not matched to a gene. The germline V gene has CDR1 MNHEY and CDR2 SVGAGI. CDR3 length: 13 residues. The CDR3 is CASSYGAGGEQYF. In DNA form, the CDR3 reads TGTGCCAGCAGTTACGGAGCGGGAGGCGAGCAGTACTTC.

The chain uses TRBV9 and TRBJ2-7, with a tentative D call TRBD2 (7 bases). The CDR3 runs 15 residues. V was clipped by 4 bases and J by 5 bases, with 19 bases between them. Per germline, CDR1 SGDLS and CDR2 YYNGEE. As DNA, the CDR3 is TGTGCCAGCAGCCCAGTAGGGGGGGAGCCCGACGAGCAGTACTTC. It encodes CASSPVGGEPDEQYF.

The chain combines TRBV11-3 with TRBJ2-2; 12 nucleotides line up with TRBD2. With V trimmed by 5 bases and J by 7 bases, 8 bases remained unmatched. In germline, CDR1 is SGHNT, CDR2 YENEEA. The CDR3 totals 16 residues. CDR3 coding DNA: TGTGCCAGCAGCGCCTCTAGCGGGAGGGCCTTCGGGGAGCTGTTTTTT. Translating it yields CASSASSGRAFGELFF.

This sequence joins TRBV5-1 and TRBJ2-2, with D uncertain. Germline V gene sequence: CDR1 SGHRS, CDR2 YFSETQ. The CDR3 extends over 13 amino acids. V lost 10 bases, J lost 6 bases, and 16 bases lay in between. The CDR3 spells CASAPERAGELFF. The CDR3 region has the DNA TGCGCCTCTGCCCCCGAGCGCGCCGGGGAGCTGTTTTTT.

This chain uses TRBV24-1 with TRBJ2-1, with 16 bases aligning to TRBD2. This CDR3 has 18 residues. V lost 4 bases and J lost 6; bases outside the gene matches: 8. CDR1 is KGHDR, CDR2 SFDVKD, per germline. In DNA, the CDR3 is TGTGCCACCAGTGACGGGACTAGCGGGAGGGCCAAGGGCAATGAGCAGTTCTTC. Translation gives CATSDGTSGRAKGNEQFF.

The rearrangement joins TRBV19 to TRBJ1-2; no firm D call. The germline V and J ends were trimmed by 1 base and 3 bases, with 12 bases remaining between them. CDR1 LNHDA and CDR2 SQIVND come from the germline V gene (reference sequence). This CDR3 comprises 15 residues. CDR3 protein: CASSIAPWADYGYTF. CDR3 sequence (DNA): TGTGCCAGTAGTATAGCCCCGTGGGCAGACTATGGCTACACCTTC.

V is TRBV7-6 and J is TRBJ2-5; 10 nucleotides align to TRBD2. Germline loops: CDR1 SGHVS, CDR2 FNYEAQ. The CDR3 sequence is 16 residues long. Trimming removed 5 bases from V and 2 bases from J; junction bases left unmatched: 8. In nucleotides, the CDR3 is TGTGCCAGCAGCCCCACTAGCGGGGTGGGTCAAGAGACCCAGTACTTC. Translating it yields CASSPTSGVGQETQYF.

V is TRBV2 and J is TRBJ2-1; 7 nucleotides match TRBD2. Germline V gene lookup returns CDR1 SNHLY and CDR2 FYNNEI. Trimming removed 6 bases from V and 5 bases from J; junction bases left unmatched: 7. CDR3 size: 14 residues. CDR3 sequence (DNA): TGTGCCAGCAGGGATACTAGCGTTCACAATGAGCAGTTCTTC. This translates into CASRDTSVHNEQFF.

The genes are TRBV19 and TRBJ2-1, with D unclear. CDR3 length: 17 residues. Germline CDR1 is LNHDA and CDR2 is SQIVND (reference sequence). The V and J ends lost 0 bases and 0 bases respectively, with 12 bases between them. For the CDR3, the DNA is TGTGCCAGTAGTATAGACCATCTAGGAAGCTCCTACAATGAGCAGTTCTTC. Amino acids: CASSIDHLGSSYNEQFF.

V gene TRBV9 combines with J gene TRBJ1-2; the D is unclear. Trimming shortened V by 0 bases and J by 2 bases, and 14 bases separated the two germline ends. The CDR3 length is 16 residues. Germline V gene data show CDR1 as SGDLS and CDR2 as YYNGEE. DNA of the CDR3: TGTGCCAGCAGCGTAGACGCGGAGAGCAAGAACTATGGCTACACCTTC. This translates into CASSVDAESKNYGYTF.

This clone turned up a few times. J is TRBJ2-4 and V is TRBV5-1, with TRBD1 as a possible D gene (5 bases). The length of the CDR3 is 16 residues. Trimming took off 4 bases at V and 3 bases at J, with 17 bases between the two ends. Germline lookup yields CDR1 SGHRS and CDR2 YFSETQ. CDR3 DNA: TGCGCCAGCAGCCCGTATCTGGGGCTGGGCAAAAACATTCAGTACTTC. This codes for CASSPYLGLGKNIQYF. Supplemented by reference TRBV5-1 and TRBJ2-4, the full variable domain reads KAGVTQTPRYLIKTRGQQVTLSCSPISGHRSVSWYQQTPGQGLQFLFEYFSETQRNKGNFPGRFSGRQFSNSRSEMNVSTLELGDSALYLCASSPYLGLGKNIQYFGAGTRLSVL.

CDR3 nucleotide sequence: TGCGCCAGCAGGCGGGAATCCTACAATGAGCAGTTCTTC. Protein sequence: CASRRESYNEQFF. V gene TRBV4-1 combines with J gene TRBJ2-1; D is perhaps TRBD2 (6 bases). This CDR3 is 13 amino acids long. Germline V lookup: CDR1 MGHRA, CDR2 YSYEKL. The germline V and J ends were trimmed by 6 bases and 1 base, with 7 bases remaining between them.

In its sample, this clone was seen once. In DNA, the CDR3 is TGTGCCAGCAGTTCGGGACTAGCGGGTCGCACAGATACGCAGTATTTT. Its translation is CASSSGLAGRTDTQYF. The chain recombines TRBV28 with TRBJ2-3, with TRBD2 matching over 12 bases. Germline trimming cut 4 bases from V and 1 base from J; bases unmatched to any gene: 3. The CDR3 contains 16 residues. Germline CDR1 is MDHEN and CDR2 is SYDVKM.

This clone was seen once. The chain couples TRBV6-5 to TRBJ1-4, with D perhaps TRBD1 (5 bases). The CDR3 is made up of 14 amino acids. Trimming removed 6 bases at V and 6 bases at J, with 14 bases between. Per germline, CDR1 MNHEY and CDR2 SVGAGI. CDR3 residues: CASRAPGWDEKLFF. Here the CDR3 DNA reads TGTGCCAGCAGAGCCCCAGGGTGGGATGAAAAACTGTTTTTT.